Here is one TCR beta chain with its context. This record belongs to a study of blood T cell repertoires in COVID-19. Background on the study: Specimens from acute and convalescent COVID-19 originated in the United States, Italy and Spain. From T cells, B-cell-depleted T cells, or PBMCs came the material, which was cDNA or gDNA.

Per the authors' pipeline: Estimated nucleated cell counts came from reference gene primer amplification. Profiling relied on immunoSEQ multiplex PCR, and the TCRdb table lists in-frame clones only, not all of them. V and J calls and clone size are given by that table; D and trimming were obtained from the DNA. The sample has around 240,000 clones, around 80% seen once; the top ten hold around 1.5%. This CDR3 has 15 residues. Germline values: CDR1 MDHEN, CDR2 SYDVKM. V was trimmed by 6 bases and J by 4 bases, leaving 16 bases between them. This TCR was sampled from a woman aged 40 to 50 who had recovered from COVID-19. Specimen: peripheral blood. The chain links TRBV28 to TRBJ2-1; a possible D gene is TRBD1 (5 bases). In nucleotides, the CDR3 is TGTGCCAGCAGCTTGGCAGGGTCGGCATACAATGAGCAGTTCTTC. This gives the protein CASSLAGSAYNEQFF.